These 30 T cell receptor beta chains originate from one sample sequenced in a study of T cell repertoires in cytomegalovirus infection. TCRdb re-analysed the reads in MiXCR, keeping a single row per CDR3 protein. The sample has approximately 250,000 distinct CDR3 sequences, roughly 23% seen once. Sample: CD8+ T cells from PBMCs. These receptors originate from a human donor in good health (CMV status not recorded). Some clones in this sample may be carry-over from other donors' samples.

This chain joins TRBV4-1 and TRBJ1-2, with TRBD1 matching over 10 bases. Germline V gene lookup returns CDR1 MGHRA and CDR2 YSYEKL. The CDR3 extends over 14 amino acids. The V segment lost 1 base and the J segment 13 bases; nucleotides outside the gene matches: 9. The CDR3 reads CASSQGQGAGSGTF. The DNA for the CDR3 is TGCGCCAGCAGCCAAGGACAGGGGGCTGGTTCCGGCACCTTC.

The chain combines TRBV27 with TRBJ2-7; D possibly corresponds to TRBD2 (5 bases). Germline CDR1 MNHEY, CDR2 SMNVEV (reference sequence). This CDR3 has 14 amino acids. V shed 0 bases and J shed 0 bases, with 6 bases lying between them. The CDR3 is CASSLSGDSYEQYF. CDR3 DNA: TGTGCCAGCAGTTTATCCGGGGACTCCTACGAGCAGTACTTC.

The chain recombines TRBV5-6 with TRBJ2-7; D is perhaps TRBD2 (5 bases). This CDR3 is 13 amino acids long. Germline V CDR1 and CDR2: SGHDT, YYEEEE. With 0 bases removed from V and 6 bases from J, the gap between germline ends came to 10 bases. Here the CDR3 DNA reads TGTGCCAGCAGCTTGGCCCTAGCTGGCGAGCAGTACTTC. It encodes CASSLALAGEQYF.

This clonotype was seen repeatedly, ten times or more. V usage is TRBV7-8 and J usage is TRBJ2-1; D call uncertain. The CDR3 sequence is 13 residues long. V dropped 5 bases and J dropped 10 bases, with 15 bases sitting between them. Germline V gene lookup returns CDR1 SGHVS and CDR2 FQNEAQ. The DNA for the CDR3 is TGTGCCAGCAGCGACCGACGGAGCGCCGAGCAGTTCTTC. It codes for CASSDRRSAEQFF.

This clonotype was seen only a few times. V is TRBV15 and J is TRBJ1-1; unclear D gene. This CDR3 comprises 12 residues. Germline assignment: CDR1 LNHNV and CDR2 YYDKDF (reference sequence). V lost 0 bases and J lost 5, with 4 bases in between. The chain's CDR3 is CATSRDSTEAFF. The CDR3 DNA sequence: TGTGCCACCAGCAGAGATAGTACTGAAGCTTTCTTT.

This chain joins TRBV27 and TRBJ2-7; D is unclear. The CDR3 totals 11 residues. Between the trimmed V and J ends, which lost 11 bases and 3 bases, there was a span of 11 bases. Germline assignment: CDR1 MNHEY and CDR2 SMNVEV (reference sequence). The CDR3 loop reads CAGRAIYEQYF. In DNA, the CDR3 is TGTGCCGGCCGGGCGATCTACGAGCAGTACTTC.

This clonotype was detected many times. The CDR3 protein is CASSQDRDIEKLFF. For the CDR3, the DNA is TGTGCCAGCAGCCAGGACAGGGATATTGAAAAACTGTTTTTT. The rearrangement uses TRBV7-9 and TRBJ1-4; 8 nucleotides match TRBD1. The V segment lost 5 bases and the J segment 7 bases; nucleotides outside the gene matches: 6. There are 14 residues in the CDR3. Per the germline V gene, CDR1 is SEHNR and CDR2 is FQNEAQ (reference sequence).

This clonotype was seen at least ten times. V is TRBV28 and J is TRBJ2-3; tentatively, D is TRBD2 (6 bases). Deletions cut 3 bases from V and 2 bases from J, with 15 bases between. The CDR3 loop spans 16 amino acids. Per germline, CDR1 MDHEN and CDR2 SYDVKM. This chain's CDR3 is CASSFFTGVSTDTQYF. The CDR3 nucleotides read TGTGCCAGCAGTTTCTTTACGGGGGTTTCCACAGATACGCAGTATTTT. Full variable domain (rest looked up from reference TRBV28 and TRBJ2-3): DVKVTQSSRYLVKRTGEKVFLECVQDMDHENMFWYRQDPGLGLRLIYFSYDVKMKEKGDIPEGYSVSREKKERFSLILESASTNQTSMYLCASSFFTGVSTDTQYFGPGTRLTVL.

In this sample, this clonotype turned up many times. CDR3 bases: TGTGCCAGCAGTTACTCGGGGGGCTACTGGCACAATGAGCAGTTCTTC. This codes for CASSYSGGYWHNEQFF. This rearrangement joins TRBV6-5 to TRBJ2-1; D possibly matches TRBD1 or TRBD2 (6 bases each). V lost 0 bases and J lost 5, with 14 bases in between. This CDR3 contains 16 residues. The V gene's germline CDR1 is MNHEY and CDR2 SVGAGI.

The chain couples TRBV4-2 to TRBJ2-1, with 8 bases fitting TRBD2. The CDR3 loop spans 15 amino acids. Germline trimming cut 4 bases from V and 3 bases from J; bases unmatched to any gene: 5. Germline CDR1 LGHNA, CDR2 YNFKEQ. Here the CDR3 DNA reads TGTGCCAGCAGCCCTAGACTAGCGAGCTACAATGAGCAGTTCTTC. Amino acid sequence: CASSPRLASYNEQFF.

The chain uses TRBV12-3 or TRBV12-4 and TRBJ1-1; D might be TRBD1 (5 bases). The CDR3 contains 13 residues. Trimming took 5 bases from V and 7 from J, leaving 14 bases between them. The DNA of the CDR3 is TGTGCCAGCAGTCCCAGGGATTGGGGTGAAGCTTTCTTT. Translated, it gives CASSPRDWGEAFF.

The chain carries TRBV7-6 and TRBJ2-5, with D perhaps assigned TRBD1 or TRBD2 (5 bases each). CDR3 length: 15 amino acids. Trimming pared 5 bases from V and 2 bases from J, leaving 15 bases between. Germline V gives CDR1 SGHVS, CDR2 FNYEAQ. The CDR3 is CASSPRGRGQETQYF. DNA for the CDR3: TGTGCCAGCAGCCCAAGGGGACGAGGGCAAGAGACCCAGTACTTC.

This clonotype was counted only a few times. The CDR3 DNA reads as TGTGCCAGCAGTTTCGGAACCTATGGCTACACCTTC. This translates into CASSFGTYGYTF. V gene TRBV12-3 or TRBV12-4 combines with J gene TRBJ1-2; D gene unclear. This CDR3 has 12 amino acids. With 3 bases removed from V and 4 bases from J, the gap between germline ends came to 6 bases.

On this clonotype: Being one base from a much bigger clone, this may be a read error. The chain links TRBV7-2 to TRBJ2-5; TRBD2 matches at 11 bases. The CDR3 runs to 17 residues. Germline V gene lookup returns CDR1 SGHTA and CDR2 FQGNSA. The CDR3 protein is CANSLVFGTSGQETQYF. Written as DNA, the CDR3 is TGTGCCAACAGCTTAGTCTTTGGGACTAGCGGCCAAGAGACCCAGTACTTC.

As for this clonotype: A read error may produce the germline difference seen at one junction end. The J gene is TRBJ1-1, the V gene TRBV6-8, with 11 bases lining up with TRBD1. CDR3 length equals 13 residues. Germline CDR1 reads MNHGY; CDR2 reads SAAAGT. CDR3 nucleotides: TGTGCCTGCAGTGGGACAGGGGGGACTGAAGCTTTCTTT. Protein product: CACSGTGGTEAFF.

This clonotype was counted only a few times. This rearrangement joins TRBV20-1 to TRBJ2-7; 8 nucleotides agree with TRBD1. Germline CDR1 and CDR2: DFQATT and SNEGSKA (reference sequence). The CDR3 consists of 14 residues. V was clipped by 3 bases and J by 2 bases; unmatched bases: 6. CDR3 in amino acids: CSARDRVEPYEQYF. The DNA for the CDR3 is TGCAGTGCTAGGGACAGGGTGGAACCCTACGAGCAGTACTTC.

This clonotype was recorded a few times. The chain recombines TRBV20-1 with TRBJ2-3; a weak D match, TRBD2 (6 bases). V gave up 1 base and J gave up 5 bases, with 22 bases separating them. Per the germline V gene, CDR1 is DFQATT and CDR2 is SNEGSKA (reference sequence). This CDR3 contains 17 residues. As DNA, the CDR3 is TGCAGTGCTAGAGCCCCATTGGCGGCGGGGTTGGAAGATACGCAGTATTTT. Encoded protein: CSARAPLAAGLEDTQYF.

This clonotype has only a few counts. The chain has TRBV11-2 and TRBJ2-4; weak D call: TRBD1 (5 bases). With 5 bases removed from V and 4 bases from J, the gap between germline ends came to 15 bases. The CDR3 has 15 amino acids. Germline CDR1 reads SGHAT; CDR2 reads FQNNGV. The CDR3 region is CASSLVGVVKNIQYF. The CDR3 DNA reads TGTGCCAGCAGCCTCGTAGGGGTTGTGAAAAACATTCAGTACTTC.

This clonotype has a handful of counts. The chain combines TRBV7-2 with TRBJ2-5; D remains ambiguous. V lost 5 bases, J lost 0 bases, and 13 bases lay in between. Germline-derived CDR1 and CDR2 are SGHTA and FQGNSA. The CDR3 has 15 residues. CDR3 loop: CASSLNGPHQETQYF. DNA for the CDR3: TGTGCCAGCAGCCTGAACGGGCCGCACCAAGAGACCCAGTACTTC.

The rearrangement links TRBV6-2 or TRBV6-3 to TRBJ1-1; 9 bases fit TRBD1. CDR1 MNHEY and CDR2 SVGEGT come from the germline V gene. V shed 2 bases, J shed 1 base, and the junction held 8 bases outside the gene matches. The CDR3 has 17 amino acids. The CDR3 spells CASSYEGTGTPNTEAFF. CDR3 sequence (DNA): TGTGCCAGCAGTTACGAAGGGACAGGGACACCGAACACTGAAGCTTTCTTT.

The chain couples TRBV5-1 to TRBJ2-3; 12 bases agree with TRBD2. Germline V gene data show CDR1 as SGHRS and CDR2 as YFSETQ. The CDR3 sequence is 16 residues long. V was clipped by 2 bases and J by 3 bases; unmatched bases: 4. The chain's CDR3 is CASSFLAGGRTDTQYF. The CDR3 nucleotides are TGCGCCAGCAGCTTCCTAGCGGGGGGGAGGACAGATACGCAGTATTTT.

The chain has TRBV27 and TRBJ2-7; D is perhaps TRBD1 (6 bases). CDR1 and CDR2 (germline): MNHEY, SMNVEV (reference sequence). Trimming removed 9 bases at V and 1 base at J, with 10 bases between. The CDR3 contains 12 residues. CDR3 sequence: CASGQQSYEQYF. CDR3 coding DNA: TGTGCCAGTGGACAGCAATCCTACGAGCAGTACTTC.

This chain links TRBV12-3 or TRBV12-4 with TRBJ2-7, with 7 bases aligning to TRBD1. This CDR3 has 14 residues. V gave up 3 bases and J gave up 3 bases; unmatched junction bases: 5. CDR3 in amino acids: CASSFIGDSYEQYF. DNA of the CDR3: TGTGCCAGCAGTTTTATAGGGGACAGCTACGAGCAGTACTTC.

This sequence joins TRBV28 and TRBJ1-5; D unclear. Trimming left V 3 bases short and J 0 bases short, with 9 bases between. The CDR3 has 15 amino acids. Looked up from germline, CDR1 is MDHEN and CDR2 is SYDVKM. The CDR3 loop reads CASSFIMASNQPQHF. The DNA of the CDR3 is TGTGCCAGCAGTTTCATAATGGCTAGCAATCAGCCCCAGCATTTT.

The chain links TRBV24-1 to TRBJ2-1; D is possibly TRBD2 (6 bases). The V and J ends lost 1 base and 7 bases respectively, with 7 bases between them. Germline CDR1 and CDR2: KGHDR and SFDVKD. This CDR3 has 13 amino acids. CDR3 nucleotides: TGTGCCACCAGTGATTTCGGGGGAAATGAGCAGTTCTTC. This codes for CATSDFGGNEQFF.

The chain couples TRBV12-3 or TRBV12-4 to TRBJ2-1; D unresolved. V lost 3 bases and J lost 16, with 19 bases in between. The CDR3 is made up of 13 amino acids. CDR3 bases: TGTGCCAGCAGTTTCGGGCAGCGCCCCAATAGCTTCTTC. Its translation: CASSFGQRPNSFF.

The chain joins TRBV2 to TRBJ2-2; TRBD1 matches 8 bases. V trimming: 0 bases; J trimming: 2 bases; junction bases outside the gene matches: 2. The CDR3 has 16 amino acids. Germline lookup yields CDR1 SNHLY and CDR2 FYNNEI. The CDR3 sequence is CASSEAAGGNTGELFF. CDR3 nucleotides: TGTGCCAGCAGTGAAGCCGCAGGGGGCAACACCGGGGAGCTGTTTTTT.

The CDR3 bases are TGTGCCAGCAGTGGGGCGACGGGACCCTCCTACAATGAGCAGTTCTTC. Its protein product is CASSGATGPSYNEQFF. This chain links TRBV2 with TRBJ2-1, with D possibly being TRBD1 or TRBD2 (5 bases each). V shed 4 bases and J shed 0 bases, with 13 bases lying between them. Germline CDR1 is SNHLY and CDR2 is FYNNEI. The CDR3 length is 16 residues.

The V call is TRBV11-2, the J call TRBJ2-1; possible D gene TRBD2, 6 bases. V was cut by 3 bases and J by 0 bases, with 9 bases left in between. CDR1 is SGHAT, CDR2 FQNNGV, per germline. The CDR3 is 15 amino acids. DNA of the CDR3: TGTGCCAGCAGCTTGGAGGGGAACTCCTACAATGAGCAGTTCTTC. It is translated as CASSLEGNSYNEQFF.

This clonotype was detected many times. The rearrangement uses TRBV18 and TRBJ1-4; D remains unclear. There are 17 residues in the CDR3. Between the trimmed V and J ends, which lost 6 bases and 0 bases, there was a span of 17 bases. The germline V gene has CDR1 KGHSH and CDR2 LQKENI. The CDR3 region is CASSTFFQLPTNEKLFF. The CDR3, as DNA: TGTGCCAGCTCGACCTTTTTTCAGCTTCCAACTAATGAAAAACTGTTTTTT.